The rows below give T cell receptor beta chains drawn from one sample of a study of Ad26.COV2.S vaccination and SARS-CoV-2 variants. Sequencing used immunoSEQ multiplex PCR; TCRdb keeps in-frame clones, though not all of them. This table has about 390,000 clones, approximately 86% appearing once. This specimen was peripheral blood, taken in a trial of Ad26.COV2.S vaccine versus placebo. These receptor sequences come from a person between 18 and 60 years old who received the Ad26.COV2.S COVID-19 vaccine or a placebo. Each CDR3 is given with its conserved first and last residue. Each record gives: D gene, J gene, clone size, V gene, CDR3 DNA, CDR3 protein. A D gene is named only where the DNA matches it firmly. Only part of the rows carry a size: once, few, many, or a class if the clone is expanded.

>-|TRBJ2-2|once|TRBV4-1
TGCGCCAGCAGCCAAGAAGGGGCCGACACCGGGGAGCTGTTTTTT
CASSQEGADTGELFF
>-|TRBJ2-3|-|TRBV10-1
TGCGCCAGCAGTAAAACTAGTATTTTCACAGATACGCAGTATTTT
CASSKTSIFTDTQYF
>TRBD1|TRBJ2-7|-|TRBV7-2
TGTGCCAGCAGCCCACAGGGGACCTCCTACGAGCAGTACTTC
CASSPQGTSYEQYF
>TRBD1|TRBJ2-5|-|TRBV7-2
TGTGCCAGCAGCACTCGCAGACAGGGGAGGTTTCAAGAGACCCAGTACTTC
CASSTRRQGRFQETQYF
>-|TRBJ2-3|-|TRBV11-1
TGTGCCAGCAGCTTACGACTAGGGTTAGATACGCAGTATTTT
CASSLRLGLDTQYF
>-|TRBJ1-1|-|TRBV5-6
TGTGCCAGCAGGGGTGGGTTGAACACTGAAGCTTTCTTT
CASRGGLNTEAFF
>TRBD1|TRBJ2-6|-|TRBV13
TGTGCCAGCAGCCTACCCCGAGACAGGGGTTCTGGGGCCAACGTCCTGACTTTC
CASSLPRDRGSGANVLTF
>-|TRBJ1-5|-|TRBV2
TGTGCCAGCAGTGGGGACACCCGCAATCAGCCCCAGCATTTT
CASSGDTRNQPQHF
>-|TRBJ1-6|-|TRBV5-5
TGTGCCAGCAGCTTCCTACGGGACACCGGGTCAGCGCCCCTCCACTTT
CASSFLRDTGSAPLHF
>-|TRBJ1-4|once|TRBV19
TGTGCCAGTAGTATTGATACGGCCGCAACTAATGAAAAACTGTTTTTT
CASSIDTAATNEKLFF
>TRBD1|TRBJ2-1|-|TRBV18
TGTGCCAGCTCACCACCCAGGGGGCTCAATGAGCAGTTCTTC
CASSPPRGLNEQFF
>TRBD1|TRBJ2-2|-|TRBV2
TGTGCCAGCACCGAGGGGGCTTTCGGGGAGCTGTTTTTT
CASTEGAFGELFF
>-|TRBJ1-3|-|TRBV5-1
TGCGCCAGCAGCTTGGCCGGTACAGGGCGCGGAAACACCATATATTTT
CASSLAGTGRGNTIYF
>-|TRBJ1-1|-|TRBV5-6
TGTGCCAGCAGCTTGGGAACTGAAGCTTTCTTT
CASSLGTEAFF
>TRBD2|TRBJ2-1|-|TRBV5-1
TGCGCCAGCATCCGGGGGCTAGCGGGGACCAATGAGCAGTTCTTC
CASIRGLAGTNEQFF
>-|TRBJ1-4|-|TRBV15
TGTGCCACCAGCAGAGAACAGGTGGCAACTAATGAAAAACTGTTTTTT
CATSREQVATNEKLFF
>TRBD2|TRBJ2-7|-|TRBV19
TGTGCCAGTAGTCCTCGGACTAGCGGGGGAACGTTCTCCTACGAGCAGTACTTC
CASSPRTSGGTFSYEQYF
>-|TRBJ2-2|-|TRBV9
TGTGCCAGCAGCTACATGGTCGCCGGGGAGCTGTTTTTT
CASSYMVAGELFF
>-|TRBJ1-4|-|TRBV10-3
TGTGCCATCAAGGGACAAGGCAATGAAAAACTGTTTTTT
CAIKGQGNEKLFF
>-|TRBJ1-2|-|TRBV19
TGTGCCAGTAGTATCCCAGGGTCCTTTAACTATGGCTACACCTTC
CASSIPGSFNYGYTF
>-|TRBJ1-1|-|TRBV19
TGTGCCAGTAGTATCGCCAATTACGGAACTGAAGCTTTCTTT
CASSIANYGTEAFF
>-|TRBJ2-5|-|TRBV2
TGTGCCAGCGCCCGTCTAGCGGAGACCCAGTACTTC
CASARLAETQYF
>-|TRBJ2-7|-|TRBV2
TGTGCCAGCAGAGGGGGCGGGGGCCAAAGCGAGCAGTACTTC
CASRGGGGQSEQYF
>-|TRBJ2-3|-|TRBV6-1
TGTGCCAGCAGTGATTCGGTACTTAGCACAGATACGCAGTATTTT
CASSDSVLSTDTQYF
>TRBD1|TRBJ1-3|once|TRBV11-2
TGTGCCAGCAGCTTCGGGACAGGGGTTGTGCAAACTGGAAACACCATATATTTT
CASSFGTGVVQTGNTIYF
>-|TRBJ2-1|-|TRBV11-2
TGTGCCAGCAGCTTAATTGCGGGGGCTTACAATGAGCAGTTCTTC
CASSLIAGAYNEQFF
>-|TRBJ2-4|-|TRBV6-5
TGTCCCCTTCGGGCGGCCAAAAACATTCAGTACTTC
CPLRAAKNIQYF
>-|TRBJ2-3|-|TRBV2
TGTGCCAGCAGCCGGAACACAGATACGCAGTATTTT
CASSRNTDTQYF
>-|TRBJ1-4|-|TRBV5-1
TGCGCCAGCAGCTTGGGAAGGGATGAAAAACTGTTTTTT
CASSLGRDEKLFF
>-|TRBJ1-1|-|TRBV5-1
TGCGCCAGCAGCTTTTTAAGTATGAGGAACACTGAAGCTTTCTTT
CASSFLSMRNTEAFF
>-|TRBJ2-5|-|TRBV11-3
TGTGCCAGCAGCGCTAGAGGCGGACTCCAAGAGACCCAGTACTTC
CASSARGGLQETQYF
>-|TRBJ1-2|-|TRBV2
TGTGCCAGCAGTGTTTACTTGGCCTCGGGGGGCTACACCTTC
CASSVYLASGGYTF
>-|TRBJ2-1|-|TRBV12-2
TGTGCAAGTCGCTTAGGGAGCGGGGGCGAGTACAATGAGCAGTTCTTC
CASRLGSGGEYNEQFF
>-|TRBJ2-7|-|TRBV18
TGTGCCAGCTCACCAGGGGTGCGAGGGTTGTACGAGCAGTACTTC
CASSPGVRGLYEQYF
>-|TRBJ2-3|-|TRBV27
TGTGCCAGCAGTTTCGTAGGGGGGCGGGTAGATACGCAGTATTTT
CASSFVGGRVDTQYF
>TRBD1|TRBJ2-7|-|TRBV11-1
TGTGCCAGCAGCTTAGCACAGGGGGGCAGGTACGAGCAGTACTTC
CASSLAQGGRYEQYF
>TRBD1|TRBJ1-4|-|TRBV5-4
TGTGCCAGCAGCACTGACCGGACAGGCCGAGAAAAACTGTTTTTT
CASSTDRTGREKLFF
>TRBD2|TRBJ2-1|-|TRBV10-3
TGTGCCATCACGGGGGGGATGGGTGAGCAGTTCTTC
CAITGGMGEQFF
>-|TRBJ2-1|-|TRBV25-1
TGTGCCAGCAGTGAAACCCGGGACATGGCTGAGCAGTTCTTC
CASSETRDMAEQFF
>-|TRBJ2-7|-|TRBV29-1
TGCAGCGTTAGGCCAGCGGCTCGCTACGAGCAGTACTTC
CSVRPAARYEQYF
>-|TRBJ2-1|once|TRBV18
TGTGCCAGCTCAGGCTTAACAGGTTCCGGTGAGCAGTTCTTC
CASSGLTGSGEQFF
>-|TRBJ2-1|-|TRBV7-2
TGTGCCAGCAGCTTAGCATTAGCAGATTACAATGAGCAGTTCTTC
CASSLALADYNEQFF
>TRBD2|TRBJ2-5|-|TRBV18
TGTGCCAGCTCACCAAGTGGACTAGCGGGGGGGCGGTCGTTGGAGACCCAGTACTTC
CASSPSGLAGGRSLETQYF
>-|TRBJ1-4|-|TRBV6-5
TGTGCCAGCACCCCAGGACGGCGCACTAATGAAAAACTGTTTTTT
CASTPGRRTNEKLFF
>-|TRBJ1-4|-|TRBV24-1
TGTGCCACCAGTGATACAGGACAGAATGAAAAACTGTTTTTT
CATSDTGQNEKLFF
>-|TRBJ2-7|-|TRBV5-4
TGTGCCAGCAGCTTCGAGTTCCAGGGCGAGCAGTACTTC
CASSFEFQGEQYF
>-|TRBJ2-3|-|TRBV11-2
TGTGCCAGCAGCACGGATACGACAACAGATACGCAGTATTTT
CASSTDTTTDTQYF
>-|TRBJ1-5|few|TRBV21-1
TGTGCCAGCAGCATCCTCTCTGAGGAGGTTCGGAATAGCAATCAGCCCCAGCATTTT
CASSILSEEVRNSNQPQHF
>-|TRBJ1-4|-|TRBV7-2
TGTGCCAGCAGCTCGGGTCCAGATGATGAAAAACTGTTTTTT
CASSSGPDDEKLFF
>TRBD1|TRBJ2-5|-|TRBV19
TGTGCCAGTAGTATCACAGGGGGCGCCGAGACCCAGTACTTC
CASSITGGAETQYF
>-|TRBJ1-1|-|TRBV5-1
TGCGCCAGCAGCTTGTGGGGGTCCACAGGGAACGGGAACACTGAAGCTTTCTTT
CASSLWGSTGNGNTEAFF
>-|TRBJ1-5|once|TRBV7-9
TGTGCCAGCGGTGCCGGGCTTCAGCCCCAGCATTTT
CASGAGLQPQHF
>-|TRBJ1-1|-|TRBV5-5
TGTGCCAGCAGCCCCGAGGGGGGATCGAGAACTGAAGCTTTCTTT
CASSPEGGSRTEAFF
>-|TRBJ2-5|once|TRBV6-5
TGTGCCAGCAGCCAGGAGTTCCAAGAGACCCAGTACTTC
CASSQEFQETQYF
>-|TRBJ1-1|-|TRBV10-1
TGCGCCAGCAGTGAGTCTTCGGGGGAGAACACTGAAGCTTTCTTT
CASSESSGENTEAFF
>-|TRBJ1-1|-|TRBV5-4
TGTGCCAGCAGCCCAAGGGATGCCCGTGGGACTGAAGCTTTCTTT
CASSPRDARGTEAFF
>-|TRBJ1-3|-|TRBV1
TGCACCAGCAGCCAAGATGGCGGGCTTATCTCTGGAAACACCATATATTTT
CTSSQDGGLISGNTIYF
>-|TRBJ1-2|-|TRBV4-3
TGCGCCAGCAGCCAAGAACTTGAGGGGTTGGGCTATGGCTACACCTTC
CASSQELEGLGYGYTF
>-|TRBJ1-1|-|TRBV29-1
TGCAGCGTTGCCGGTTCCATGAACACTGAAGCTTTCTTT
CSVAGSMNTEAFF